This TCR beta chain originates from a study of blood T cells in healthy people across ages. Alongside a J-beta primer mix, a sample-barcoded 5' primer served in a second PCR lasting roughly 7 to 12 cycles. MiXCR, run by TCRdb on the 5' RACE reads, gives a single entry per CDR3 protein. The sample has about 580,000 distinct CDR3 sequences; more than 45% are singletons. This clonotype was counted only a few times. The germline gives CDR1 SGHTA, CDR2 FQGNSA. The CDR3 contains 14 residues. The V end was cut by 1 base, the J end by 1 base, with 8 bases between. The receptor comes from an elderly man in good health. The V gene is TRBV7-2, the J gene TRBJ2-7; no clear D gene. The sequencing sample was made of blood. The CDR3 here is CASSLGKDSYEQYF. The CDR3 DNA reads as TGTGCCAGCAGCTTAGGGAAGGATTCCTACGAGCAGTACTTC.